These 25 T cell receptor beta chains share one sample of origin, sequenced in a study of patients and donors after allogeneic stem cell transplantation. TCRdb analysed the RT-PCR reads with MiXCR anew, one entry per CDR3 protein. The sample includes around 200,000 distinct CDR3 sequences, about 37% seen only once; the top ten take 11%. Specimen: blood, either unsorted or a sorted T cell fraction (not recorded which). These receptors originate from a human donor who was either an allogeneic HSCT recipient or a stem cell or donor lymphocyte infusion donor (not recorded which). It is not recorded whose cells these are; they may come from a transplant donor.

The chain couples TRBV4-2 to TRBJ1-5, with 7 bases lining up with TRBD1. Per germline, CDR1 LGHNA and CDR2 YNFKEQ. Trimming removed 1 base from V and 9 bases from J; junction bases left unmatched: 6. This CDR3 is 14 amino acids long. In nucleotides, the CDR3 is TGTGCCAGCAGCCAAGGACAGGGCATAGGGCCCCAGCATTTT. This sequence encodes CASSQGQGIGPQHF.

In its sample, this clonotype was seen a few times. V gene TRBV24-1 combines with J gene TRBJ2-5, with D possibly matching TRBD1 (5 bases). This CDR3 spans 15 amino acids. CDR1 is KGHDR and CDR2 is SFDVKD in the germline V gene. V lost 4 bases and J lost 0, with 11 bases in between. Here the CDR3 DNA reads TGTGCCACCAGTGACCCCCAGGGAAACCAAGAGACCCAGTACTTC. Protein sequence: CATSDPQGNQETQYF.

The chain employs TRBV15 and TRBJ1-1; D remains ambiguous. The CDR3 is 14 residues long. Germline assignment: CDR1 LNHNV and CDR2 YYDKDF (reference sequence). V was shortened by 5 bases and J by 0 bases, with 10 bases between the two germline ends. This CDR3 reads CATSGPEMNTEAFF. The CDR3 nucleotides are TGTGCCACCAGCGGGCCAGAGATGAACACTGAAGCTTTCTTT.

The chain couples TRBV5-1 to TRBJ1-1, with 7 bases identical to TRBD1. Unmatched junction bases numbered 11, after V lost 7 bases and J lost 2 bases. Looked up from germline, CDR1 is SGHRS and CDR2 is YFSETQ. This CDR3 region has 15 residues. The CDR3 region has the DNA TGCGCCAGCTCCGGGACAGCGTCTACTAACACTGAAGCTTTCTTT. Translated, it gives CASSGTASTNTEAFF.

In its sample, this clonotype was seen a few times. This chain links TRBV3-1 with TRBJ2-7; D is tentatively TRBD1 or TRBD2 (6 bases each). Germline V gives CDR1 LGHDT, CDR2 YNNKEL (reference sequence). V lost 1 base and J lost 1, with 17 bases in between. The CDR3 covers 17 residues. CDR3 sequence (DNA): TGTGCCAGCAGCCAAGGAATTTTCAGGGGACTTTCCTACGAGCAGTACTTC. This translates into CASSQGIFRGLSYEQYF.

The CDR3 bases are TGCGCCAGCAGCCAAGCGGGACGGCCGAACACTGAAGCTTTCTTT. Encoded protein: CASSQAGRPNTEAFF. The V and J genes are TRBV4-1 and TRBJ1-1; TRBD1 is a possible D gene (5 bases). This CDR3 is built from 15 residues. CDR1 is MGHRA, CDR2 YSYEKL, per germline. V was pared by 1 base and J by 1 base, with 10 bases between.

A few counts support this clonotype. This chain connects TRBV20-1 to TRBJ1-5; 7 bases are a match to TRBD1. V gave up 4 bases and J gave up 3 bases; unmatched junction bases: 3. The germline CDR1 and CDR2 sequences are DFQATT and SNEGSKA (reference sequence). CDR3 length: 13 residues. The chain's CDR3 is CSAKGTVNQPQHF. In nucleotides, the CDR3 is TGCAGTGCTAAAGGGACAGTCAATCAGCCCCAGCATTTT.

This rearrangement joins TRBV2 to TRBJ2-7; D is possibly TRBD2 (5 bases). V lost 4 bases, J lost 2 bases, and 9 bases lay in between. This CDR3 region has 13 residues. CDR1 SNHLY and CDR2 FYNNEI come from the germline V gene. In nucleotides, the CDR3 is TGTGCCAGCAGTGTCCGGGAAGCCTACGAGCAGTACTTC. Amino acid sequence: CASSVREAYEQYF.

J is TRBJ1-6 and V is TRBV5-5; D uncertain. Germline V gene sequence: CDR1 SGHKS, CDR2 YYEKEE (reference sequence). This CDR3 is built from 13 residues. V dropped 2 bases and J dropped 2 bases, with 2 bases sitting between them. The CDR3 protein is CASSFPYNSPLHF. The DNA of the CDR3 is TGTGCCAGCAGCTTCCCCTATAATTCACCCCTCCACTTT.

The CDR3 loop is CASSYSTGTSAGPDTQYF. For the CDR3, the DNA is TGTGCCAGCAGTTACTCGACCGGGACTAGTGCTGGTCCAGATACGCAGTATTTT. This chain joins TRBV6-5 and TRBJ2-3, with 8 nucleotides matching TRBD2. This CDR3 spans 18 amino acids. Germline V gene data show CDR1 as MNHEY and CDR2 as SVGAGI. V was clipped by 0 bases and J by 4 bases; unmatched bases: 12.

The chain is built from TRBV5-1 and TRBJ1-6; D gene uncertain. The ends were cut back, 5 bases at V and 4 bases at J, with 13 bases in the middle. Germline assignment: CDR1 SGHRS and CDR2 YFSETQ. The CDR3 runs to 15 residues. The CDR3 is CASSATLNYNSPLHF. The CDR3 bases are TGCGCCAGCAGTGCGACCCTTAATTATAATTCACCCCTCCACTTT.

The chain has TRBV10-3 and TRBJ1-5; a possible D gene is TRBD1 (5 bases). This CDR3 comprises 14 residues. Germline V gene sequence: CDR1 ENHRY, CDR2 SYGVKD. Trimming cost V 3 bases and J 2 bases, with 8 bases left between them. For the CDR3, the DNA is TGTGCCATCAGTGATGAAGGGGGCAATCAGCCCCAGCATTTT. As protein: CAISDEGGNQPQHF.

The J gene is TRBJ1-3, the V gene TRBV9; D ambiguous. Between the trimmed V and J ends, which lost 0 bases and 4 bases, there was a span of 2 bases. The CDR3 contains 12 residues. The germline CDR1 and CDR2 sequences are SGDLS and YYNGEE. CDR3 amino acids: CASSVAGNTIYF. Written as DNA, the CDR3 is TGTGCCAGCAGCGTAGCAGGAAACACCATATATTTT.

The chain combines TRBV12-3 or TRBV12-4 with TRBJ1-2; 10 nucleotides match TRBD1. The CDR3 length is 15 residues. V trimming: 7 bases; J trimming: 2 bases; junction bases outside the gene matches: 7. DNA of the CDR3: TGTGCCAGCAATTATGGACAGGGGGAGAACTATGGCTACACCTTC. Translation: CASNYGQGENYGYTF.

The chain is built from TRBV5-5 and TRBJ2-3; D unclear. This CDR3 comprises 14 residues. Trimming pared 0 bases from V and 2 bases from J, leaving 7 bases between. In germline, CDR1 is SGHKS, CDR2 YYEKEE (reference sequence). The CDR3 here is CASSLVGNTDTQYF. DNA of the CDR3: TGTGCCAGCAGCTTGGTGGGTAACACAGATACGCAGTATTTT.

A single count supports this clonotype. The chain employs TRBV21-1 and TRBJ1-2; the tabulated D call, TRBD1, remains unverified against the DNA. TRBV21-1 is labeled a pseudogene. There are 15 residues in the CDR3. The CDR3 nucleotides read TGTGCCAGCAGCAAATTGAGAACAGGGGAAGAAGGCTACACCTTC. Residues: CASSKLRTGEEGYTF.

This sequence joins TRBV24-1 and TRBJ1-2; D gene unclear. Germline values: CDR1 KGHDR, CDR2 SFDVKD. Between the trimmed V and J ends, which lost 7 bases and 5 bases, there was a span of 19 bases. The CDR3 extends over 15 amino acids. CDR3 sequence reads: CATREDGLRTYGYTF. The CDR3 coding sequence is TGTGCCACCAGAGAAGATGGATTACGTACATATGGCTACACCTTC.

This chain joins TRBV20-1 and TRBJ1-5; D unresolved. V was shortened by 3 bases and J by 4 bases, with 10 bases between the two germline ends. This CDR3 contains 13 residues. Germline values: CDR1 DFQATT, CDR2 SNEGSKA (reference sequence). The CDR3 here is CSARDGGNQPQHF. CDR3 coding DNA: TGCAGTGCTAGGGACGGAGGGAATCAGCCCCAGCATTTT.

This clonotype showed up just a few times. V and J are TRBV5-1 and TRBJ1-1, with a weak D call TRBD1 (5 bases). Looked up from germline, CDR1 is SGHRS and CDR2 is YFSETQ. This CDR3 has 14 amino acids. Trimming shortened V by 4 bases and J by 4 bases, and 14 bases separated the two germline ends. The CDR3 is CASSPGRGGTEAFF. CDR3 bases: TGCGCCAGCAGCCCTGGACGGGGGGGCACTGAAGCTTTCTTT.

The chain carries TRBV19 and TRBJ1-5, with 7 bases aligning to TRBD1. V trimming: 3 bases; J trimming: 8 bases; junction bases outside the gene matches: 4. This CDR3 is 13 amino acids long. The germline CDR1 and CDR2 sequences are LNHDA and SQIVND (reference sequence). The CDR3 protein is CASSMDRYKPQHF. CDR3 DNA sequence: TGTGCCAGTAGTATGGACAGGTACAAGCCCCAGCATTTT.

The chain employs TRBV6-6 and TRBJ1-1, with a weak D call TRBD1 (6 bases). Trimming stripped 6 bases from V and 6 bases from J, with 11 bases between. The germline CDR1 and CDR2 sequences are MNHNY and SVGAGI (reference sequence). This CDR3 is built from 12 residues. CDR3 region: CASSGGQPEAFF. The DNA for the CDR3 is TGTGCCAGCAGCGGGGGCCAGCCTGAAGCTTTCTTT.

The V call is TRBV2, the J call TRBJ2-3, with 12 bases matching TRBD2. The CDR3 runs to 16 residues. V lost 6 bases to trimming and J lost 7 bases; unmatched junction nucleotides: 11. Germline V gene data show CDR1 as SNHLY and CDR2 as FYNNEI. In DNA, the CDR3 is TGTGCCAGCAGCGCTCTAGCGGGGGGGACTAAAAATACGCAGTATTTT. Protein sequence: CASSALAGGTKNTQYF.

This clonotype came up once. CDR3 region: CASSPWISGNTIYF. The CDR3 nucleotides are TGTGCCAGCAGTCCCTGGATCTCTGGAAACACCATATATTTT. This chain links TRBV28 with TRBJ1-3; no firm D call. Germline CDR1 MDHEN, CDR2 SYDVKM. V lost 5 bases and J lost 0, with 8 bases in between. This CDR3 contains 14 residues.

J is TRBJ2-3 and V is TRBV20-1; a weak D match, TRBD1 (6 bases). V lost 7 bases and J lost 0, with 8 bases in between. This CDR3 has 12 residues. CDR1 is DFQATT, CDR2 SNEGSKA, per germline (reference sequence). The CDR3 DNA follows: TGCAGTGAGACAGGAAGCACAGATACGCAGTATTTT. It encodes CSETGSTDTQYF.

The chain carries TRBV6-1 and TRBJ2-7; D gene unclear. Germline V gives CDR1 MNHNS, CDR2 SASEGT. With 5 bases removed from V and 3 bases from J, the gap between germline ends came to 8 bases. CDR3 size: 12 residues. The CDR3 nucleotides read TGTGCCAGCAGTTTCGAAGGCTACGAGCAGTACTTC. It codes for CASSFEGYEQYF.